A single sample gave rise to the 17 T cell receptor beta chains below, sequenced in a study of human T cells and chemical hapten exposure. TCRdb passed the RACE reads through MiXCR, listing each CDR3 protein once. The repertoire holds approximately 50,000 distinct CDR3 sequences, approximately 10% seen once, with 9.5% to 10% in the top ten. Indicated time point: pre-sensitization, week 0. Treatment defined: therapeutic diphenylcyclopropenone sensitization with weekly scalp DPC. Unfractionated whole blood was the source from which total RNA was extracted. The sequences come from whole blood, collected in connection with sensitization to the hapten diphenylcyclopropenone (DPC). These receptors originate from a woman between 25 and 40 years old with alopecia areata. Some clones in this sample may be carry-over from other donors' samples.

In this sample, this clonotype turned up many times. The V gene is TRBV7-2, the J gene TRBJ1-5; possibly TRBD1 for D (5 bases). The CDR3 runs 15 residues. V dropped 5 bases and J dropped 4 bases, with 15 bases sitting between them. Germline assignment: CDR1 SGHTA and CDR2 FQGNSA. The CDR3 nucleotides are TGTGCCAGCAGCCCAAGACTGGGACCAAATCAGCCCCAGCATTTT. Its protein product is CASSPRLGPNQPQHF.

The sample holds a few counts of this clonotype. The rearrangement uses TRBV12-3 or TRBV12-4 and TRBJ2-1; TRBD1 aligns across 7 bases. CDR3 length: 13 amino acids. With V trimmed by 5 bases and J by 6 bases, 4 bases remained unmatched. The CDR3 is CASSPDRANEQFF. The CDR3 DNA is TGTGCCAGCAGTCCTGACAGGGCCAATGAGCAGTTCTTC.

This clonotype was picked up many times. The rearrangement uses TRBV18 and TRBJ1-4; TRBD1 agrees at 8 bases. CDR1 and CDR2 (germline): KGHSH, LQKENI. This CDR3 contains 15 residues. V lost 3 bases and J lost 5; bases outside the gene matches: 5. The CDR3 DNA reads as TGTGCCAGCTCACCTCGGACAGGGAAGAATGAAAAACTGTTTTTT. Encoded protein: CASSPRTGKNEKLFF.

This clonotype was recorded at least ten times. Because the CDR3's place on the DNA is in doubt, the DNA is left out and the CDR3 is given as listed by TCRdb. Here the CDR3 reads CASSTSGYEQYF. The rearrangement links TRBV28 to TRBJ2-7. Inclusive of both ends, the CDR3 amounts to 12 amino acids. Germline V gene data show CDR1 as MDHEN and CDR2 as SYDVKM.

The chain combines TRBV20-1 with TRBJ1-5; 9 bases align to TRBD1. The CDR3 totals 17 residues. The V gene end was trimmed by 0 bases and the J gene end by 6 bases; junction bases not matched to a gene: 12. CDR1 DFQATT and CDR2 SNEGSKA come from the germline V gene (reference sequence). In nucleotides, the CDR3 is TGCAGTGCTAGAGATTGGAGGACAGGGGCGTTAAGTCAGCCCCAGCATTTT. Protein: CSARDWRTGALSQPQHF.

This clonotype was picked up many times. The CDR3 DNA reads as TGTGCCAGCAGCCAAGGAAGTCTCCGATGGAAACTGTTTTTT. Translation gives CASSQGSLRWKLFF. The chain couples TRBV28 to TRBJ1-4; D remains unclear. In germline, CDR1 is MDHEN, CDR2 SYDVKM. The CDR3 runs to 14 residues. The V and J ends lost 6 bases and 11 bases respectively, with 19 bases between them. The entire variable domain, with the rest obtained from reference TRBV28 and TRBJ1-4, is as follows: DVKVTQSSRYLVKRTGEKVFLECVQDMDHENMFWYRQDPGLGLRLIYFSYDVKMKEKGDIPEGYSVSREKKERFSLILESASTNQTSMYLCASSQGSLRWKLFFGSGTQLSVL.

As to this clonotype: The CDR3 does not end in the conserved phenylalanine or tryptophan, so this is likely a read error. The chain employs TRBV7-3 and TRBJ2-2, with 8 nucleotides matching TRBD1. Germline CDR1 SGHTA, CDR2 FQGTGA. Unmatched junction bases numbered 8, after V lost 6 bases and J lost 5 bases. The CDR3 is 15 residues long. CDR3 coding DNA: TGTGCCAGCAGAGAAGGACAGGGAAATACCGGGGAGCTGTTTTTG. Protein product: CASREGQGNTGELFL.

This clonotype occurred a few times. The gene calls are TRBV6-5 and TRBJ1-4; no clear D gene. CDR1 is MNHEY, CDR2 SVGAGI, per germline. The CDR3 loop spans 14 amino acids. V was cut by 5 bases and J by 8 bases, with 15 bases left in between. CDR3 coding DNA: TGTGCCAGCAGTCTGACTACTAGGGTAGAAAAACTGTTTTTT. Its translation: CASSLTTRVEKLFF.

J is TRBJ2-1 and V is TRBV27; tentatively, D is TRBD1 or TRBD2 (5 bases each). Trimming removed 6 bases at V and 3 bases at J, with 15 bases between. The V gene's germline CDR1 is MNHEY and CDR2 SMNVEV (reference sequence). This CDR3 comprises 15 residues. The CDR3 coding sequence is TGTGCCAGCAGACCTGAGGTGGGGGTCTACAATGAGCAGTTCTTC. This sequence encodes CASRPEVGVYNEQFF.

Ten or more counts support this clonotype. This chain links TRBV5-6 with TRBJ2-5, with D perhaps matching TRBD2 (5 bases). From germline, CDR1 is SGHDT and CDR2 YYEEEE. There are 15 residues in the CDR3. V was shortened by 1 base and J by 0 bases, with 10 bases between the two germline ends. For the CDR3, the DNA is TGTGCCAGCAGCTTGCTGGAGGCTTACCAAGAGACCCAGTACTTC. It encodes CASSLLEAYQETQYF.

This clonotype was observed at least ten times. J is TRBJ2-7 and V is TRBV9; D may be TRBD1 or TRBD2 (5 bases each). Trimming took off 4 bases at V and 6 bases at J, with 17 bases between the two ends. CDR3 length: 14 amino acids. CDR1 is SGDLS and CDR2 is YYNGEE in the germline V gene. CDR3 residues: CASSPTTAGGEQYF. CDR3 coding DNA: TGTGCCAGCAGCCCGACGACAGCCGGAGGCGAGCAGTACTTC.

Remarks on this clonotype: The junction and the germline gene differ at one end; a read error may be behind it. Here the CDR3 DNA reads TGCAGCGTTGGGCAGGGAAACTCTGGCTACACCTTC. It encodes CSVGQGNSGYTF. This rearrangement joins TRBV29-1 to TRBJ1-2, with D possibly TRBD1 on 5 matching bases. The germline gives CDR1 SQVTM, CDR2 ANQGSEA. CDR3 length: 12 residues.

V and J are TRBV28 and TRBJ2-7; a weak D match, TRBD2 (7 bases). This CDR3 is 15 amino acids long. Trimming cost V 3 bases and J 2 bases, with 14 bases left between them. Germline V gene lookup returns CDR1 MDHEN and CDR2 SYDVKM. The CDR3 region is CASSFVGGGTYEQYF. In DNA, the CDR3 is TGTGCCAGCAGTTTTGTTGGGGGGGGCACCTACGAGCAGTACTTC.

This clonotype has more than one count but fewer than ten. This rearrangement joins TRBV27 to TRBJ2-2; D might be TRBD2 (6 bases). Germline V gives CDR1 MNHEY, CDR2 SMNVEV (reference sequence). The CDR3 loop spans 20 amino acids. V shed 3 bases and J shed 0 bases, with 23 bases lying between them. CDR3 coding DNA: TGTGCCAGCAGTTTCTATCGTAAGGGACTCTTGGACCCGAACACCGGGGAGCTGTTTTTT. Protein sequence: CASSFYRKGLLDPNTGELFF.

This sequence joins TRBV14 and TRBJ1-5; no firm D call. Germline V CDR1 and CDR2: SGHDN, FVKESK. The germline V and J ends were trimmed by 2 bases and 7 bases, with 6 bases remaining between them. CDR3 size: 12 residues. In DNA, the CDR3 is TGTGCCAGCAGCCAATTAAGCCAGCCCCAGCATTTT. Its translation: CASSQLSQPQHF.

The rearrangement joins TRBV28 to TRBJ1-6; D is ambiguous. The germline V gene encodes CDR1 MDHEN and CDR2 SYDVKM. This CDR3 is 15 amino acids long. Between the trimmed V and J ends, which lost 5 bases and 7 bases, there was a span of 15 bases. The CDR3 DNA sequence: TGTGCCAGCAGTCGACGGTTAGGGAACAATTCACCCCTCCACTTT. Amino acid sequence: CASSRRLGNNSPLHF.

The table lists this clonotype with many counts. The genes are TRBV2 and TRBJ2-3, with a weak D call TRBD1 (5 bases). Trimming removed 4 bases from V and 4 bases from J, with 12 bases in between. The CDR3 runs 14 residues. Germline-derived CDR1 and CDR2 are SNHLY and FYNNEI. CDR3 in amino acids: CASSVARAADTQYF. Written as DNA, the CDR3 is TGTGCCAGCAGTGTCGCCAGGGCCGCAGATACGCAGTATTTT.